A selection of T cell receptor beta chains follows, all from one sample in a study of regulatory T cells in long-lasting Graves disease. TCRdb re-called the multiplex PCR reads with MiXCR, one entry per CDR3 protein. The profile shows about 400,000 distinct CDR3 sequences, roughly 20% of them singletons. Material: peripheral blood mononuclear cells (PBMCs), obtained when the disease was refractory, from a patient treated with antithyroid drugs. These receptors all stem from a female donor with Graves disease. CDR3s include the opening cysteine and the closing phenylalanine or tryptophan. A D gene is named only where the DNA matches it firmly. Size values are once, few and many counts, or a class for expanded clones, and some rows have none.

j_call	clone_size	v_call	d_call	cdr3_aa	cdr3_nt
TRBJ2-7	few	TRBV6-2/TRBV6-3	.	CASSSVTAQLYEQYF	TGTGCCAGCAGTTCGGTGACAGCGCAACTCTACGAGCAGTACTTC
TRBJ2-7	.	TRBV20-1	.	CSARVGGKGGYEQYF	TGCAGTGCCAGGGTAGGCGGCAAAGGGGGTTACGAGCAGTACTTC
TRBJ2-5	.	TRBV25-1	TRBD2	CASSERSWGLAGETQYF	TGTGCCAGCAGTGAACGATCCTGGGGACTAGCGGGGGAGACCCAGTACTTC
TRBJ2-7	many	TRBV20-1	TRBD2	CSARGGRADEQYF	TGCAGTGCTAGAGGCGGGAGGGCCGACGAGCAGTACTTC
TRBJ2-7	few	TRBV6-1	.	CASTLDPQDSSYEQYF	TGTGCCAGCACCCTCGATCCCCAGGACTCCTCCTACGAGCAGTACTTC
TRBJ1-6	.	TRBV5-4	.	CASSLFLDNSPLHF	TGTGCCAGCAGCTTGTTTCTGGATAATTCACCCCTCCACTTT
TRBJ1-1	many	TRBV28	TRBD1	CASITGAMNTEAFF	TGTGCCAGCATTACAGGGGCTATGAACACTGAAGCTTTCTTT
TRBJ2-5	.	TRBV24-1	TRBD1	CATSDAIDRVGETQYF	TGTGCCACCAGTGATGCAATTGACAGGGTGGGAGAGACCCAGTACTTC
TRBJ1-2	many	TRBV7-2	.	CASSTQGNLGGYTF	TGTGCCAGCAGCACGCAGGGGAATCTGGGTGGCTACACCTTC
TRBJ2-7	.	TRBV9	TRBD1	CASSVTGSSIEQYF	TGTGCCAGCAGCGTGACAGGGTCCTCGATCGAGCAGTACTTC
TRBJ1-1	many	TRBV6-5	.	CASSYHGMGNTEAFF	TGTGCCAGCAGTTACCACGGTATGGGGAACACTGAAGCTTTCTTT